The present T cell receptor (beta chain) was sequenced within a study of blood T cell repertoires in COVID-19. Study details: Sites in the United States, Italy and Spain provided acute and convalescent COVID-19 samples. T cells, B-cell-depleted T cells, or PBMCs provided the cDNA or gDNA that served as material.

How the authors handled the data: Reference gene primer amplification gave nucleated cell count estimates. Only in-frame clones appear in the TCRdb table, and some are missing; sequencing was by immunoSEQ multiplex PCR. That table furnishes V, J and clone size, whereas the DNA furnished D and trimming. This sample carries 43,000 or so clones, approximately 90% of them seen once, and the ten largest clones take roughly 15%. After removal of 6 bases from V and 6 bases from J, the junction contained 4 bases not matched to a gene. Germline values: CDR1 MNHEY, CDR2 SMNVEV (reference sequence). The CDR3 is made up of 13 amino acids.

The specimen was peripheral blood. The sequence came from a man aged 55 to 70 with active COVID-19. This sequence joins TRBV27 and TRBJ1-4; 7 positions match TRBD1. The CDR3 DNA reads TGTGCCAGCAGCCCCCAGGGGGATGAAAAACTGTTTTTT. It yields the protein CASSPQGDEKLFF.